Below are 18 T cell receptor beta chains sequenced from a single sample in a study of CD8 T cells in Susac syndrome. The RNA input was roughly 0.45 to 1 ug, and it was reverse transcribed with random hexamers. In TCRdb, the immunoSEQ multiplex PCR reads were re-called with MiXCR into one record per CDR3 protein. The table records 200,000 to 250,000 distinct CDR3 sequences, 95% of them present only once. Specimen: CD4+ T cells from PBMCs. All receptors derive from a human donor with multiple sclerosis.

The rearrangement links TRBV20-1 to TRBJ2-1; a weak D match, TRBD2 (5 bases). Trimming took off 3 bases at V and 7 bases at J, with 10 bases between the two ends. Germline-derived CDR1 and CDR2 are DFQATT and SNEGSKA (reference sequence). CDR3 length: 12 amino acids. The CDR3 sequence is CSARASPNEQFF. As DNA, the CDR3 is TGCAGTGCTAGGGCTAGCCCGAATGAGCAGTTCTTC.

V is TRBV27 and J is TRBJ2-3; tentatively, D is TRBD2 (5 bases). The CDR3 has 16 residues. Germline V gene data show CDR1 as MNHEY and CDR2 as SMNVEV (reference sequence). The V and J ends lost 6 bases and 6 bases respectively, with 22 bases between them. Here the CDR3 reads CASSPTWVLKRDTQYF. The CDR3 coding sequence is TGTGCCAGCAGCCCCACGTGGGTCCTCAAGCGGGATACGCAGTATTTT.

The rearrangement links TRBV15 to TRBJ2-2; 7 positions match TRBD2. With 1 base clipped from V and 5 bases from J, the junction kept 1 base outside the gene matches. There are 14 residues in the CDR3. Per the germline V gene, CDR1 is LNHNV and CDR2 is YYDKDF (reference sequence). The CDR3 loop is CATSRVSGTGELFF. CDR3 DNA sequence: TGTGCCACCAGCAGAGTTAGCGGGACCGGGGAGCTGTTTTTT.

The V gene is TRBV5-6, the J gene TRBJ2-5; maybe TRBD2 (5 bases). Trimming cost V 1 base and J 5 bases, with 12 bases left between them. CDR3 length: 14 residues. Germline V CDR1 and CDR2: SGHDT, YYEEEE. For the CDR3, the DNA is TGTGCCAGCAGCTTGTGGGTAGCGAGGGAGACCCAGTACTTC. Protein: CASSLWVARETQYF.

In this sample, this clonotype turned up once. The chain has TRBV2 and TRBJ1-5, with D tentatively TRBD1 (6 bases). The CDR3 is 15 residues long. Trimming pared 7 bases from V and 2 bases from J, leaving 15 bases between. Germline assignment: CDR1 SNHLY and CDR2 FYNNEI. The CDR3 DNA reads TGTGCCAGCAACATACAGGGTGTCGGCAATCAGCCCCAGCATTTT. Protein: CASNIQGVGNQPQHF.

This clonotype was seen just once. The chain carries TRBV7-9 and TRBJ2-3, with D possibly matching TRBD2 (5 bases). This CDR3 contains 15 residues. Germline loops: CDR1 SEHNR, CDR2 FQNEAQ (reference sequence). The V end was cut by 2 bases, the J end by 3 bases, with 12 bases between. CDR3 in DNA: TGTGCCAGCAGCTTAAGTGAGAGGGTAACAGATACGCAGTATTTT. It encodes CASSLSERVTDTQYF.

This clonotype was recorded a few times. The chain employs TRBV30 and TRBJ2-7; 7 bases match TRBD2. The CDR3 is made up of 13 amino acids. Germline assignment: CDR1 GTSNPN and CDR2 SVGIG (reference sequence). The ends lost 0 bases at V and 3 bases at J; junction bases unmatched: 2. The DNA of the CDR3 is TGTGCCTGGAGTGTACGGGGGGTCTACGAGCAGTACTTC. Residues: CAWSVRGVYEQYF.

The chain links TRBV11-2 to TRBJ2-3; D is unresolved. Per the germline V gene, CDR1 is SGHAT and CDR2 is FQNNGV. The CDR3 is 15 amino acids. The V end was cut by 4 bases, the J end by 0 bases, with 11 bases between. The CDR3 is CASSSRSDSTDTQYF. For the CDR3, the DNA is TGTGCCAGCAGCTCTCGGTCAGATAGCACAGATACGCAGTATTTT.

V usage is TRBV29-1 and J usage is TRBJ1-5; the match to TRBD1 covers 11 bases. Germline CDR1 and CDR2: SQVTM and ANQGSEA. CDR3 size: 13 residues. Trimming cost V 7 bases and J 4 bases; bases outside gene matches: 3. CDR3 amino acids: CSAGTGGNQPQHF. Here the CDR3 DNA reads TGCAGCGCTGGGACAGGGGGAAATCAGCCCCAGCATTTT.

In its sample, this clonotype was seen a few times. This chain links TRBV20-1 with TRBJ1-1; D unclear. This CDR3 has 12 residues. CDR1 is DFQATT, CDR2 SNEGSKA, per germline (reference sequence). Trimming took off 5 bases at V and 4 bases at J, with 11 bases between the two ends. CDR3 protein: CSASSGGTEAFF. The DNA for the CDR3 is TGCAGTGCTTCTTCGGGAGGCACTGAAGCTTTCTTT.

This chain uses TRBV5-1 with TRBJ1-2; 7 bases match TRBD1. CDR3 length: 14 amino acids. The V gene end was trimmed by 7 bases and the J gene end by 4 bases; junction bases not matched to a gene: 10. Germline-derived CDR1 and CDR2 are SGHRS and YFSETQ. The CDR3 nucleotides read TGCGCCAGCGGCCCCGGGACAGACCTCTATGGCTACACCTTC. Its protein is CASGPGTDLYGYTF.

In its sample, this clonotype was seen once. This chain connects TRBV10-2 to TRBJ2-5, with D perhaps TRBD2 (5 bases). Trimming removed 10 bases from V and 5 bases from J, with 17 bases in between. Looked up from germline, CDR1 is WSHSY and CDR2 is SAAADI. This CDR3 has 13 amino acids. The CDR3 DNA follows: TGCGCCATCAGAGGCCGGGATTGGGAGACCCAGTACTTC. It specifies CAIRGRDWETQYF.

The chain carries TRBV3-1 and TRBJ2-4; D not resolved. V dropped 0 bases and J dropped 1 base, with 10 bases sitting between them. This CDR3 region has 16 residues. The germline CDR1 and CDR2 sequences are LGHDT and YNNKEL (reference sequence). The CDR3: CASSQDQSRAKNIQYF. The CDR3 DNA sequence: TGTGCCAGCAGCCAAGATCAGTCGAGGGCCAAAAACATTCAGTACTTC.

J is TRBJ1-5 and V is TRBV11-2; TRBD1 aligns across 7 bases. V lost 4 bases to trimming and J lost 2 bases; unmatched junction nucleotides: 2. This CDR3 has 14 residues. Germline-derived CDR1 and CDR2 are SGHAT and FQNNGV. This CDR3 is CASSYGQGNQPQHF. The DNA for the CDR3 is TGTGCCAGCAGCTATGGACAGGGCAATCAGCCCCAGCATTTT.

The CDR3 DNA is TGTGCCATCAGTGTTTCGGGGTACGAGCAGTACTTC. Its protein product is CAISVSGYEQYF. The rearrangement links TRBV10-3 to TRBJ2-7; D perhaps matches TRBD2 (5 bases). The CDR3 consists of 12 residues. The V and J ends lost 4 bases and 4 bases respectively, with 8 bases between them. Germline values: CDR1 ENHRY, CDR2 SYGVKD.

This chain connects TRBV5-6 to TRBJ2-1; 7 nucleotides align to TRBD1. The germline V gene encodes CDR1 SGHDT and CDR2 YYEEEE. The CDR3 consists of 14 residues. Germline trimming cut 5 bases from V and 5 bases from J; bases unmatched to any gene: 7. The CDR3 nucleotides read TGTGCCAGCAGGCCCATCGGGACAGACAATGAGCAGTTCTTC. Encoded protein: CASRPIGTDNEQFF.

This clonotype has a single count. The chain couples TRBV5-6 to TRBJ2-3; the match to TRBD2 covers 7 bases. The CDR3 runs 15 residues. Trimming removed 2 bases from V and 4 bases from J; junction bases left unmatched: 7. Germline lookup yields CDR1 SGHDT and CDR2 YYEEEE. DNA of the CDR3: TGTGCCAGCAGCTTTCTAGCGGTTCGGGCAGATACGCAGTATTTT. As protein: CASSFLAVRADTQYF.

The chain joins TRBV6-4 to TRBJ1-1, with a possible D match to TRBD1 (6 bases). This CDR3 has 14 amino acids. From germline, CDR1 is MRHNA and CDR2 SNTAGT. V lost 5 bases and J 1 base, leaving 11 bases between the germline ends. The CDR3 coding sequence is TGTGCCAGCAGTCCGGACAGACAGAACACTGAAGCTTTCTTT. Translation: CASSPDRQNTEAFF.